This T cell receptor beta chain was captured in a study of T-cell memory formation after mild COVID-19. Study-level points and caveats: For contracting clones, CD4+ ones sat mainly in CM and EM, CD8+ in EMRA. From day 15 to 85, contracting clones were balanced between CD4 and CD8, whereas later expanders leaned toward CD4+.

MiXCR, run by TCRdb on the 5' RACE reads, gives a single entry per CDR3 protein. The data contain about 350,000 distinct CDR3 sequences, around 27% of them seen just once; the ten biggest clones take up about 13%. With V trimmed by 4 bases and J by 7 bases, 9 bases remained unmatched. Per the germline V gene, CDR1 is SGHDN and CDR2 is FVKESK. The CDR3 totals 15 residues. In regard to this clonotype: Its target is unknown.

This chain connects TRBV14 to TRBJ2-7, with TRBD2 matching 11 bases. The TCR sequence derives from an adult woman who had mild COVID-19 (a few samples of this study predate the infection). Cell type and time point are not known. Sequencing used PBMCs or a T cell subset sorted from them (not recorded which). CDR3 protein: CASSRLLAGAEEQYF. The CDR3 nucleotides are TGTGCCAGCAGCCGCTTACTAGCGGGAGCTGAAGAGCAGTACTTC.